This T cell receptor (beta chain) was found in a study of regulatory T cells in long-lasting Graves disease. As for this clonotype: A read error likely explains this, since a far larger clone differs by one base.

Time point denoted: newly diagnosed GD, antithyroid drugs for less than 3 months. Following extraction of RNA from PBMCs, that RNA was used to make the TCR library. Sequencing libraries for TCR beta were prepared with iRepertoire HTBI primers and Arm-PCR of CDR3 regions. In TCRdb, the multiplex PCR reads were re-called with MiXCR into one record per CDR3 protein. The table has some 350,000 distinct CDR3 sequences, roughly 17% seen once. These same records also appear under a second study, on T cells in Graves' hyperthyroidism and ophthalmopathy. This second study says: The diagnoses drew upon clinical symptoms, serum thyroxine and TRAb, thyroid ultrasound and orbital computed tomography. Researchers ran a first-round RT-PCR on the TCR CDR3 using the HTBI primer set.

This clonotype was sampled from a young woman with Graves disease. This material consisted of peripheral blood mononuclear cells (PBMCs), taken at new diagnosis, from a patient treated with antithyroid drugs.

CDR3 DNA sequence: TGTGCCACCCAGCGAAATAGCGCAAATGAGCAGTACTTC. Protein sequence: CATQRNSANEQYF. The V and J genes are TRBV7-9 and TRBJ2-7; possibly TRBD2 for D (5 bases). V was clipped by 10 bases and J by 7 bases, with 20 bases between them. This CDR3 region has 13 residues. Looked up from germline, CDR1 is SEHNR and CDR2 is FQNEAQ (reference sequence).